Below, 12 T cell receptor beta chains from the same sample are listed, as sequenced in a study of blood T cells in healthy people across ages (dated by TCRdb to between 2015 and 2016). Libraries were made using 5' RACE. Sequencer: Illumina HiSeq 2500. The second PCR ran for roughly 7 to 12 cycles and used a J-beta primer mix along with a sample-barcoded 5' primer. The public sequencing data were trimmed at Q25 with fastp and processed into clonotypes with MiXCR by TCRdb, which kept only in-frame beta chains. Each record represents a unique CDR3 protein, reported with the most common genes and DNA among its rows. Recorded for this sample are 550,000 to 600,000 distinct CDR3 sequences; about 25% of them occurred a single time. About 18% of the sample comes from the top ten. The specimen was blood. Receptors were obtained from a woman between 65 and 79 years old in good health.

The CDR3 DNA reads as TGTGCCAGCAGCCCGGACAGGGACCACGAGCAGTACTTC. It translates to CASSPDRDHEQYF. V gene TRBV6-6 combines with J gene TRBJ2-7, with 8 nucleotides matching TRBD1. Germline CDR1 and CDR2: MNHNY and SVGAGI (reference sequence). This CDR3 has 13 amino acids. V gave up 6 bases and J gave up 5 bases; unmatched junction bases: 6.

The rearrangement links TRBV5-1 to TRBJ2-7; the match to TRBD2 covers 9 bases. CDR3 length: 15 amino acids. The germline gives CDR1 SGHRS, CDR2 YFSETQ. The V gene end was trimmed by 8 bases and the J gene end by 0 bases; junction bases not matched to a gene: 9. CDR3 nucleotides: TGCGCCAGTAGGAGGGCTAGCGGGGACTCCTACGAGCAGTACTTC. Translation: CASRRASGDSYEQYF. Supplemented by reference TRBV5-1 and TRBJ2-7, the full variable domain reads KAGVTQTPRYLIKTRGQQVTLSCSPISGHRSVSWYQQTPGQGLQFLFEYFSETQRNKGNFPGRFSGRQFSNSRSEMNVSTLELGDSALYLCASRRASGDSYEQYFGPGTRLTVT.

V and J are TRBV15 and TRBJ2-1; TRBD1 matches 10 bases. Germline values: CDR1 LNHNV, CDR2 YYDKDF (reference sequence). The length of the CDR3 is 15 residues. With V trimmed by 9 bases and J by 1 base, 6 bases remained unmatched. CDR3 amino acids: CATTGTGASYNEQFF. CDR3 nucleotides: TGTGCCACTACCGGGACAGGGGCGTCCTACAATGAGCAGTTCTTC.

This clonotype was seen a single time. This chain joins TRBV7-9 and TRBJ1-1; D unclear. Deletions cut 2 bases from V and 5 bases from J, with 9 bases between. The CDR3 length is 13 residues. Germline CDR1 is SEHNR and CDR2 is FQNEAQ (reference sequence). CDR3 coding DNA: TGTGCCAGCAGCTTATCCGAGAGAACTGAAGCTTTCTTT. Protein sequence: CASSLSERTEAFF.

The CDR3 region has the DNA TGTGCCACCAGTCCTGGCGGAAGTATAGCACAGACTACGCAGTATTTT. It encodes CATSPGGSIAQTTQYF. The chain has TRBV24-1 and TRBJ2-3; D is unclear. The germline V gene encodes CDR1 KGHDR and CDR2 SFDVKD. CDR3 size: 16 residues. The V end lost 6 bases, the J end lost 8 bases, and 23 bases lay between the germline ends.

The rearrangement joins TRBV28 to TRBJ1-1; D unresolved. CDR3 length: 15 residues. The germline V gene encodes CDR1 MDHEN and CDR2 SYDVKM. V lost 5 bases and J lost 4, with 17 bases in between. The CDR3 nucleotides are TGTGCCAGCAGTCGAAGGAAGGGCACGGGCACTGAAGCTTTCTTT. This translates into CASSRRKGTGTEAFF. Full variable domain (missing parts from reference TRBV28 and TRBJ1-1): DVKVTQSSRYLVKRTGEKVFLECVQDMDHENMFWYRQDPGLGLRLIYFSYDVKMKEKGDIPEGYSVSREKKERFSLILESASTNQTSMYLCASSRRKGTGTEAFFGQGTRLTVV.

This rearrangement joins TRBV20-1 to TRBJ1-2; maybe TRBD1 (5 bases). This CDR3 comprises 13 residues. CDR1 is DFQATT, CDR2 SNEGSKA, per germline (reference sequence). V dropped 5 bases and J dropped 4 bases, with 14 bases sitting between them. The CDR3 loop reads CSAGGESGYGYTF. DNA of the CDR3: TGCAGTGCTGGGGGGGAGTCGGGCTATGGCTACACCTTC.

This clonotype came up a few times. V gene TRBV9 combines with J gene TRBJ1-5; a weak D match, TRBD1 (5 bases). The CDR3 loop spans 15 amino acids. The germline gives CDR1 SGDLS, CDR2 YYNGEE. V lost 3 bases and J lost 7, with 17 bases in between. This chain's CDR3 is CASSANAGGEQPQHF. The DNA for the CDR3 is TGTGCCAGCAGCGCGAACGCGGGGGGTGAACAGCCCCAGCATTTT. The full variable domain, rest sourced from reference TRBV9 and TRBJ1-5, is DSGVTQTPKHLITATGQRVTLRCSPRSGDLSVYWYQQSLDQGLQFLIQYYNGEERAKGNILERFSAQQFPDLHSELNLSSLELGDSALYFCASSANAGGEQPQHFGDGTRLSIL.

This clonotype occurred a few times. V is TRBV29-1 and J is TRBJ1-1; TRBD1 matches at 7 bases. The trim removed 6 bases at V and 0 bases at J, leaving 7 bases unmatched. Germline V gives CDR1 SQVTM, CDR2 ANQGSEA. The CDR3 totals 14 residues. In nucleotides, the CDR3 is TGCAGCGTGGCGGGACAGACATTGAACACTGAAGCTTTCTTT. This gives the protein CSVAGQTLNTEAFF.

On this clonotype itself: In this CDR3 the conserved last residue, phenylalanine or tryptophan, is missing, so a read error is likely. The chain uses TRBV20-1 and TRBJ2-4; D unresolved. Between the trimmed V and J ends, which lost 3 bases and 7 bases, there was a span of 13 bases. Per germline, CDR1 DFQATT and CDR2 SNEGSKA (reference sequence). The CDR3 runs 13 residues. DNA for the CDR3: TGCAGTGCTAGGATAGTGTTCTCCAACATTCAGTACCTC. Translated: CSARIVFSNIQYL.

This clonotype was seen a handful of times. CDR3 protein: CSVVVGARRYGYTF. DNA for the CDR3: TGCAGCGTTGTAGTGGGGGCGCGGCGCTATGGCTACACCTTC. The J gene is TRBJ1-2, the V gene TRBV29-1, with D tentatively TRBD1 (6 bases). The CDR3 extends over 14 amino acids. V was pared by 4 bases and J by 4 bases, with 16 bases between. Germline assignment: CDR1 SQVTM and CDR2 ANQGSEA.

The chain links TRBV5-1 to TRBJ2-2; perhaps TRBD1 as D (5 bases). The CDR3 runs to 18 residues. Germline V gene lookup returns CDR1 SGHRS and CDR2 YFSETQ. V shed 0 bases and J shed 0 bases, with 15 bases lying between them. As DNA, the CDR3 is TGCGCCAGCAGCTTGGATATCCAGGGATTCGCGAACACCGGGGAGCTGTTTTTT. Translated, it gives CASSLDIQGFANTGELFF. Full variable domain (outside the CDR3, taken from reference TRBV5-1 and TRBJ2-2): KAGVTQTPRYLIKTRGQQVTLSCSPISGHRSVSWYQQTPGQGLQFLFEYFSETQRNKGNFPGRFSGRQFSNSRSEMNVSTLELGDSALYLCASSLDIQGFANTGELFFGEGSRLTVL.